The 24 T cell receptor beta chains listed next were all sequenced from one sample in a study of cytomegalovirus exposure and HLA in healthy donors. A multiplex PCR was run with 60 Vbeta primers and 13 Jbeta primers. Libraries were prepared by immunoSEQ multiplex PCR; TCRdb keeps only in-frame clonotypes and omits some of them. The sample contains about 190,000 clones, around 82% of which appear only once. The sample comprised PBMCs. These TCRs come from a man between 18 and 29 years old in good health and CMV-seronegative.

The chain employs TRBV10-3 and TRBJ2-7, with TRBD1 matching over 7 bases. The CDR3 length is 18 residues. Germline CDR1 ENHRY, CDR2 SYGVKD. V dropped 0 bases and J dropped 6; count of bases not matched to a gene: 17. DNA for the CDR3: TGTGCCATCAGTGAGTCAAAGGGACAGCTCTTAGTAGTGAGCGAGCAGTACTTC. Its protein is CAISESKGQLLVVSEQYF.

This clone was picked up one time. The gene calls are TRBV14 and TRBJ2-5, with a tentative D call TRBD1 (5 bases). The CDR3 consists of 15 residues. The V gene's germline CDR1 is SGHDN and CDR2 FVKESK. The V end was cut by 1 base, the J end by 3 bases, with 12 bases between. The CDR3 nucleotides read TGTGCCAGCAGCCAAGGTCCAGGGCTAAAAGAGACCCAGTACTTC. It yields the protein CASSQGPGLKETQYF.

The genes are TRBV19 and TRBJ1-1, with 9 bases matching TRBD1. Germline CDR1 and CDR2: LNHDA and SQIVND (reference sequence). V shed 6 bases and J 1 base; nucleotides not matched to a gene: 12. The CDR3 consists of 17 residues. The CDR3 nucleotides are TGTGCCAGTAGCACGACAGACAGGGGGAGGGGGAACACTGAAGCTTTCTTT. Protein: CASSTTDRGRGNTEAFF.

The chain recombines TRBV19 with TRBJ2-1, with 10 bases matching TRBD2. V shed 5 bases, J shed 12 bases, and the junction held 19 bases outside the gene matches. The CDR3 loop spans 17 amino acids. The germline CDR1 and CDR2 sequences are LNHDA and SQIVND (reference sequence). The CDR3 sequence: CASSLGAGTSEPLRQFF. Here the CDR3 DNA reads TGTGCCAGTAGTTTGGGCGCCGGGACTAGCGAACCCCTTCGGCAGTTCTTC.

The V and J genes are TRBV7-8 and TRBJ2-7; 11 bases align to TRBD1. Losses at the gene ends were 5 bases for V and 8 bases for J; bases not matched to a gene: 5. CDR1 and CDR2 from the germline V gene are SGHVS and FQNEAQ. The CDR3 runs to 13 residues. CDR3 residues: CASSDGQGAKQYF. CDR3 DNA sequence: TGTGCCAGCAGCGACGGACAGGGGGCTAAGCAGTACTTC.

This chain connects TRBV27 to TRBJ2-5; D is perhaps TRBD1 (7 bases). This CDR3 comprises 19 residues. The V and J ends lost 5 bases and 5 bases respectively, with 30 bases between them. Germline CDR1 MNHEY, CDR2 SMNVEV (reference sequence). CDR3 bases: TGTGCCAGCAGTCCAACGGCCCCTGGGGCAGGGGGGACAGAGGAGACCCAGTACTTC. As protein: CASSPTAPGAGGTEETQYF.

The V call is TRBV5-1, the J call TRBJ2-5; possibly TRBD2 for D (5 bases). Trimming left V 0 bases short and J 5 bases short, with 11 bases between. The germline V gene encodes CDR1 SGHRS and CDR2 YFSETQ. This CDR3 is built from 14 residues. CDR3 region: CASSLEAGWETQYF. CDR3 coding DNA: TGCGCCAGCAGCTTGGAGGCGGGTTGGGAGACCCAGTACTTC.

The rearrangement joins TRBV19 to TRBJ1-5; possible D gene TRBD1, 6 bases. Germline CDR1 is LNHDA and CDR2 is SQIVND (reference sequence). Between the trimmed V and J ends, which lost 3 bases and 3 bases, there was a span of 15 bases. CDR3 length: 16 residues. Written as DNA, the CDR3 is TGTGCCAGTAGTATTTCGGCAGGGGCGAACAATCAGCCCCAGCATTTT. Residues: CASSISAGANNQPQHF.

The rearrangement uses TRBV25-1 and TRBJ2-5, with D possibly being TRBD2 (6 bases). V was pared by 6 bases and J by 9 bases, with 14 bases between. The CDR3 consists of 12 residues. Germline CDR1 MGHDK, CDR2 SYGVNS. The CDR3 bases are TGTGCCAGCAGGGAGGGTAGTTGGGCCCAGTACTTC. Encoded protein: CASREGSWAQYF. Looking up the rest from reference TRBV25-1 and TRBJ2-5 gives the full variable domain: EADIYQTPRYLVIGTGKKITLECSQTMGHDKMYWYQQDPGMELHLIHYSYGVNSTEKGDLSSESTVSRIRTEHFPLTLESARPSHTSQYLCASREGSWAQYFGPGTRLLVL.

The chain uses TRBV6-1 and TRBJ2-5; tentative D call: TRBD1 (6 bases). CDR1 is MNHNS, CDR2 SASEGT, per germline. Trimming pared 6 bases from V and 1 base from J, leaving 9 bases between. The CDR3 totals 13 residues. The chain's CDR3 is CASSGQLQETQYF. For the CDR3, the DNA is TGTGCCAGCAGCGGACAGCTCCAAGAGACCCAGTACTTC.

V usage is TRBV7-3 and J usage is TRBJ2-2; a possible D gene is TRBD1 (5 bases). Germline lookup yields CDR1 SGHTA and CDR2 FQGTGA. The CDR3 spans 13 residues. Trimming removed 2 bases at V and 5 bases at J, with 6 bases between. The CDR3 loop is CASSLRQTGELFF. Written as DNA, the CDR3 is TGTGCCAGCAGCTTACGACAGACCGGGGAGCTGTTTTTT.

V is TRBV19 and J is TRBJ2-3; D perhaps matches TRBD2 (6 bases). This CDR3 is built from 15 residues. V was pared by 9 bases and J by 0 bases, with 16 bases between. The germline gives CDR1 LNHDA, CDR2 SQIVND (reference sequence). CDR3 amino acids: CASGHERVSTDTQYF. CDR3 DNA: TGTGCCAGCGGCCACGAGCGGGTTAGCACAGATACGCAGTATTTT.

CDR3 sequence: CATSREYVPYNEQFF. CDR3 sequence (DNA): TGTGCCACCAGCAGGGAGTACGTCCCCTACAATGAGCAGTTCTTC. This chain connects TRBV15 to TRBJ2-1; no clear D. This CDR3 is built from 15 residues. Trimming removed 3 bases from V and 2 bases from J, with 11 bases in between. Germline CDR1 reads LNHNV; CDR2 reads YYDKDF (reference sequence).

V and J are TRBV7-3 and TRBJ2-3; 10 nucleotides line up with TRBD2. The germline V gene encodes CDR1 SGHTA and CDR2 FQGTGA. Trimming at V came to 5 bases and at J to 3 bases, leaving 8 bases not matched to a gene. The CDR3 contains 16 residues. The CDR3 here is CASSPNSGRHTDTQYF. CDR3 bases: TGTGCCAGCAGCCCCAATAGCGGGAGGCATACAGATACGCAGTATTTT.

This clone was picked up one time. V and J are TRBV5-1 and TRBJ1-2; perhaps TRBD1 as D (6 bases). V shed 0 bases and J shed 2 bases, with 14 bases lying between them. There are 16 residues in the CDR3. Germline CDR1 and CDR2: SGHRS and YFSETQ. The CDR3 nucleotides are TGCGCCAGCAGCTTGGAGGCAGGGAGGGGGAACTATGGCTACACCTTC. It is translated as CASSLEAGRGNYGYTF.

The chain joins TRBV5-6 to TRBJ1-4; maybe TRBD1 (5 bases). The ends were cut back, 2 bases at V and 7 bases at J, with 12 bases in the middle. The CDR3 loop spans 14 amino acids. Germline values: CDR1 SGHDT, CDR2 YYEEEE. The CDR3 region is CASSFQGRGEKLFF. The DNA of the CDR3 is TGTGCCAGCAGCTTCCAGGGAAGGGGTGAAAAACTGTTTTTT.

This chain uses TRBV23-1 with TRBJ1-1; 12 bases map to TRBD1. TRBV23-1 is an ORF; its function is uncertain. There are 16 residues in the CDR3. V gave up 3 bases and J gave up 6 bases; unmatched junction bases: 8. As DNA, the CDR3 is TGCGCCAGCAGTCAGGGACAGGGGGCCGCTTCAGCTGAAGCTTTCTTT. This codes for CASSQGQGAASAEAFF.

J is TRBJ2-3 and V is TRBV4-3; 7 bases map to TRBD2. J lost 0 bases, V lost 0 bases, and 3 bases had no gene match. This CDR3 is built from 16 residues. Germline loops: CDR1 LGHNA, CDR2 YSLEER. Here the CDR3 DNA reads TGCGCCAGCAGCCAAGATAGCGGGTATAGCACAGATACGCAGTATTTT. Its translation is CASSQDSGYSTDTQYF.

This clone occurred once. The chain links TRBV2 to TRBJ1-5; TRBD1 matches 8 bases. CDR1 SNHLY and CDR2 FYNNEI come from the germline V gene. The CDR3 totals 15 residues. V dropped 6 bases and J dropped 0; count of bases not matched to a gene: 4. DNA of the CDR3: TGTGCCAGCAGGGGGACAGGTTATAGCAATCAGCCCCAGCATTTT. This codes for CASRGTGYSNQPQHF.

In this sample, this clone turned up once. This chain uses TRBV29-1 with TRBJ2-7; 14 positions agree with TRBD2. V was clipped by 4 bases and J by 10 bases; unmatched bases: 24. The CDR3 totals 19 residues. Germline assignment: CDR1 SQVTM and CDR2 ANQGSEA. CDR3 in DNA: TGCAGCGTTGCTCACCCGGGACTAGCGGGAGAACCAAAATATGTATACCAGTACTTC. It is translated as CSVAHPGLAGEPKYVYQYF.

The rearrangement links TRBV5-5 to TRBJ1-2; 7 bases agree with TRBD1. Per the germline V gene, CDR1 is SGHKS and CDR2 is YYEKEE (reference sequence). Unmatched junction bases numbered 1, after V lost 2 bases and J lost 6 bases. The CDR3 extends over 12 amino acids. In DNA, the CDR3 is TGTGCCAGCAGCTTTACAGGGGATGGCTACACCTTC. This gives the protein CASSFTGDGYTF.

The chain recombines TRBV9 with TRBJ1-1; D is unresolved. V lost 1 base and J lost 8, with 18 bases in between. The CDR3 is 15 residues long. Germline assignment: CDR1 SGDLS and CDR2 YYNGEE. The CDR3 loop reads CASSVLGLTSSEAFF. In DNA, the CDR3 is TGTGCCAGCAGCGTATTGGGCCTTACATCATCAGAAGCTTTCTTT.

The gene calls are TRBV5-4 and TRBJ1-6; perhaps TRBD1 as D (5 bases). Trimming removed 4 bases at V and 3 bases at J, with 23 bases between. Germline V lookup: CDR1 SGHNT, CDR2 YYREEE (reference sequence). This CDR3 is 19 amino acids long. The CDR3 spells CASSPDLGGFRVYNSPLHF. DNA for the CDR3: TGTGCCAGCAGCCCCGATCTCGGGGGGTTTAGAGTCTATAATTCACCCCTCCACTTT.

CDR3 residues: CASSLRQIGLGGGEQFF. Written as DNA, the CDR3 is TGTGCCAGCAGCTTAAGACAAATTGGGCTAGGGGGTGGTGAGCAGTTCTTC. This rearrangement joins TRBV7-2 to TRBJ2-1, with D possibly TRBD1 on 6 matching bases. The length of the CDR3 is 17 residues. V shed 2 bases and J shed 9 bases, with 23 bases lying between them. Germline V gene data show CDR1 as SGHTA and CDR2 as FQGNSA.